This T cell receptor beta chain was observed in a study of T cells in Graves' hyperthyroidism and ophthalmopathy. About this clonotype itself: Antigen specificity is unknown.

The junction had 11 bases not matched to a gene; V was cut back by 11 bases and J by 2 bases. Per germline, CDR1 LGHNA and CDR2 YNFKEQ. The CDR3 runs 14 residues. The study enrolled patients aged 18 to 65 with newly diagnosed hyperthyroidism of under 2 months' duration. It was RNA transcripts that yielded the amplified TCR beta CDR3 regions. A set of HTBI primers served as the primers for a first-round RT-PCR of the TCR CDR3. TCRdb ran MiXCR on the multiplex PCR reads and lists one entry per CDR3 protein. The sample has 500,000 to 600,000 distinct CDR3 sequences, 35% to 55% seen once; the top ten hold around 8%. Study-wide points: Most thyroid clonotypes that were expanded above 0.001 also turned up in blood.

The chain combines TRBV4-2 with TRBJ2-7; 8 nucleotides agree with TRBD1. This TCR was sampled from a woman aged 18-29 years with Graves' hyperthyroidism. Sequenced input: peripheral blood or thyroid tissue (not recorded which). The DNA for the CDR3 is TGTGCCTGGAGTCCAGGGACAGGTCCCTACGAGCAGTACTTC. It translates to CAWSPGTGPYEQYF.